The TCR beta chain under discussion was sequenced for a study of early T cells in non-severe SARS-CoV-2 infection. After removal of 2 bases from V and 4 bases from J, the junction contained 1 base not matched to a gene. Looked up from germline, CDR1 is MNHNS and CDR2 is SASEGT. The CDR3 has 15 residues. Researchers tagged individual cDNA molecules with unique molecular identifiers. TCRdb called the 5' RACE reads again in MiXCR, with one record for every CDR3 protein. The sample carries roughly 60,000 distinct CDR3 sequences, roughly 13% recorded once. This clonotype was seen repeatedly, ten times or more.

Specimen: whole blood. This chain joins TRBV6-1 and TRBJ2-3; 12 nucleotides agree with TRBD2. The receptor's source is an adult who was a healthcare worker with PCR-confirmed SARS-CoV-2 infection or an uninfected control (not recorded which). CDR3 bases: TGTGCCAGCAGTGAACTAGCGGGGGGGCCAGATACGCAGTATTTT. Its translation: CASSELAGGPDTQYF.